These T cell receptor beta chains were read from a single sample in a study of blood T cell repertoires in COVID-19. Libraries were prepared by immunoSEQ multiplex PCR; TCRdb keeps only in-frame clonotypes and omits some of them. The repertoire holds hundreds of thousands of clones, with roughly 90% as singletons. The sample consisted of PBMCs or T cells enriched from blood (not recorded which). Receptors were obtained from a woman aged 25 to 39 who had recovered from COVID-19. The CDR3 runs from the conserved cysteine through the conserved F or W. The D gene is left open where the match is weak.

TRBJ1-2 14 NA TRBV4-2 CASSQAITGSRYTF
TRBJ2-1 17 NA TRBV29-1 CSVSGAPNSISYNEQFF
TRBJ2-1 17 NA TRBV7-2 CASSLLEGSSVRNEQFF
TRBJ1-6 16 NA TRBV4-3 CASSQDPGSGASPLHF
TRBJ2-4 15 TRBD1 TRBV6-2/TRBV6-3 CASSNFGQGKNIQYF
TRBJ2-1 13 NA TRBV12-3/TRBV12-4 CASTRSGEGEQFF
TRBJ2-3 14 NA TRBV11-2 CASSLGRVTDTQYF
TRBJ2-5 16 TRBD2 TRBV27 CASSSIAGVLQETQYF
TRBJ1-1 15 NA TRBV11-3 CASSLEGNLNTEAFF
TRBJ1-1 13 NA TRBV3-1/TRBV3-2 CASSSTVNTEAFF
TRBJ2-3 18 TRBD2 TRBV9 CASSSDNLAGAGRDTQYF
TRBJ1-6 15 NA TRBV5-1 CASSLAGGRESPLHF
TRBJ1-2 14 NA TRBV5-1 CASSLQTANYGYTF
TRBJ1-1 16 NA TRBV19 CASSIFSWSTNTEAFF
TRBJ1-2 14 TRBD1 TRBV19 CASSISSGGGGYTF
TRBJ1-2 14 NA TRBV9 CASSALQGIYGYTF
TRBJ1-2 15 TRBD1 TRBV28 CASTSGQGAFDGYTF
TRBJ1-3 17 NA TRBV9 CASSVGQGESSGNTIYF
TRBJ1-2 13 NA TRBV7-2 CASSPPVSRWLAF
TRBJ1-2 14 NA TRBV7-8 CASSLALARRGYTF
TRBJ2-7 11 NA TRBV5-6 CASSFSYEQYF
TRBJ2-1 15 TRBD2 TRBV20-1 CSASKLAGGLDEQFF
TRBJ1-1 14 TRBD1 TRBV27 CASVARDRGIEAFF
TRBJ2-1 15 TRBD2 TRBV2 CASTDSGGAYNEQFF
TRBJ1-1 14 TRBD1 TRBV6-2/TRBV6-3 CASTPDRGNTEAFF
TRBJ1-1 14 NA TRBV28 CASSLYKRGTEAFF
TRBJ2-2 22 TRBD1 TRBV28 CASSLYAFNRGTSNANTGELFF
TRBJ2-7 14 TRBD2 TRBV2 CASRSTSGVYEQYF
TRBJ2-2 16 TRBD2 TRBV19 CASIRTGGIGTGELFF
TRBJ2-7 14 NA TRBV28 CASSFPPVSYEQYF
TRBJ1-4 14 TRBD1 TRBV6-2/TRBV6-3 CASSRDRSREKLFF
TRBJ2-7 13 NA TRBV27 CASSPGLTYEQYF
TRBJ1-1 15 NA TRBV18 CASFKPSGDTSEAFF
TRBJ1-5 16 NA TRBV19 CASSTLAGQSNQPQHF
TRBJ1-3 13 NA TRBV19 CASFKQDRNTIYF
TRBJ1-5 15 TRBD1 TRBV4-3 CASSQVRGSNQPQHF
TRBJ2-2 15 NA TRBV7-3 CASSIQQGNTGELFF
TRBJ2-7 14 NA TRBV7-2 CASSLGPLSYEQYF